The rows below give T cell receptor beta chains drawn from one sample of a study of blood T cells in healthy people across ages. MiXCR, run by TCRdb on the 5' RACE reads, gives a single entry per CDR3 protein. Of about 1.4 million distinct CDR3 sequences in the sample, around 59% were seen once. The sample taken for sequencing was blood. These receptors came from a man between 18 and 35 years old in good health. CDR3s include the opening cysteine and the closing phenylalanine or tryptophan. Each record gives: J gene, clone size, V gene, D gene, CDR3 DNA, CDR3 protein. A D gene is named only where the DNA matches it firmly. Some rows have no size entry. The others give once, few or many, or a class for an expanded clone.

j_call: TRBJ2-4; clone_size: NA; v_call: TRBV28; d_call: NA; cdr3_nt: TGTGCCAGCAGTGATCAGGGAAACAAAAACATTCAGTACTTC; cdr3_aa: CASSDQGNKNIQYF
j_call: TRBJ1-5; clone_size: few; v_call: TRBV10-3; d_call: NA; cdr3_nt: TGTGCCATCTCCAGTACAGGTGATTATAGCAATCAGCCCCAGCATTTT; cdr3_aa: CAISSTGDYSNQPQHF
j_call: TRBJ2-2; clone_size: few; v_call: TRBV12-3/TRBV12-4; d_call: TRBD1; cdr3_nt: TGTGCCAGCCTGGACAGGACCATTCGTATCGGGGAGCTGTTTTTT; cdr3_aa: CASLDRTIRIGELFF
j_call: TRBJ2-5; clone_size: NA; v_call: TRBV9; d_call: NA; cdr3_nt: TGTGCCAGCAGCGTAGCCCGTTACGGGGGGACCCAGTACTTC; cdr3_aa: CASSVARYGGTQYF
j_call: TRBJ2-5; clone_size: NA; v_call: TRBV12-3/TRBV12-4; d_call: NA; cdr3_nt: TGTGCCAGCAGTCCTAATAACGCGGAAGTAGAGACCCAGTACTTC; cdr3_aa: CASSPNNAEVETQYF
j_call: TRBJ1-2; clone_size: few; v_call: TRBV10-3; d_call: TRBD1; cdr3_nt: TGTGCCATCAGTGGGCGGTCGGGACAGAATAACTATGGCTACACCTTC; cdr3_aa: CAISGRSGQNNYGYTF
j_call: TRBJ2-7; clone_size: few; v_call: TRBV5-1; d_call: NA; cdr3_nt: TGCGCCAGCAGCTTGAATTGGGATCTCTCCTACGAGCAGTACTTC; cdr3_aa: CASSLNWDLSYEQYF
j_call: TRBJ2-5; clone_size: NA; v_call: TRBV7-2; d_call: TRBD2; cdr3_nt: TGTGCCAGCAGCTTCAATCCGGGACTAGCCCAAGAGACCCAGTACTTC; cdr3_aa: CASSFNPGLAQETQYF
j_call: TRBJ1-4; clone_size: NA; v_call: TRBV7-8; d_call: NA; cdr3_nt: TGTGCCAGCAGCCCTTGGGTCGGGGGACGGCGGATTCCGGAAAAACTGTTTTTT; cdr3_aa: CASSPWVGGRRIPEKLFF
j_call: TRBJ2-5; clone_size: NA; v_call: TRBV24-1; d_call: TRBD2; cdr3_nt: TGTGCCACCAGTGAACTAGCGACGGAGACCCAGTACTTC; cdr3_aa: CATSELATETQYF
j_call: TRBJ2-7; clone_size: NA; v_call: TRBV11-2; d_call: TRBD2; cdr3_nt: TGTGCCAGCAGCATCGGGGGGTCCCTTACCGAGCAGTACTTC; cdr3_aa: CASSIGGSLTEQYF
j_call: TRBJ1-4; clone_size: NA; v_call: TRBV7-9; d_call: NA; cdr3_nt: TGTGCCAGCAGCTCCGACGGGGGCCCCTATGGAAAACTGTTTTTT; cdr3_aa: CASSSDGGPYGKLFF
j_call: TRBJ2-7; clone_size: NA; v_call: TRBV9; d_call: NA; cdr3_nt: TGTGCCAGCAGCGTAGGGACCGGGATCTACTACGAGCAGTACTTC; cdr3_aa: CASSVGTGIYYEQYF
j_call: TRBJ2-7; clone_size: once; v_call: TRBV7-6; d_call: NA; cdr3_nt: TGTGCCAGCAGCAACCTTAAGAACGAGCAGTACTTC; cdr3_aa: CASSNLKNEQYF
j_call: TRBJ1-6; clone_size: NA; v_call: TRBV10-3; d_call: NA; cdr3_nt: TGTGCCATCAGTGAACGGACGAAAAATTCACCCCTCCACTTT; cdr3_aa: CAISERTKNSPLHF
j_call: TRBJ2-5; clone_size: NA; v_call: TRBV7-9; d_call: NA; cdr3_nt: TGTGCCAGCAGCTTGCTGGCAGGGGAAGGAGAGACCCAGTACTTC; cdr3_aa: CASSLLAGEGETQYF
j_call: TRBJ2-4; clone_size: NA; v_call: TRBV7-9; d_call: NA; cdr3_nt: TGTGCCAGCAGCTTATTACCCGGGATCGGGGTAGATGAGCAGTACTTC; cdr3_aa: CASSLLPGIGVDEQYF
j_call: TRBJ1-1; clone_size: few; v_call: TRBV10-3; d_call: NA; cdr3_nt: TGTGCCATCAAGGCAGGACAGAACACTGAAGCTTTCTTT; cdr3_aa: CAIKAGQNTEAFF
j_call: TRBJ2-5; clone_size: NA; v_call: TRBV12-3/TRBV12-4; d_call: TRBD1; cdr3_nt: TGTGCCAGCAGCCTCCTCCCGGGACAGGGTACCAAAAACATTAAGTACTTC; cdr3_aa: CASSLLPGQGTKNIKYF
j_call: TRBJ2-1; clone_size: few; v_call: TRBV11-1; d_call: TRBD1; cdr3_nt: TGTGCCAGCAGCTTAAACCGGGACAGGATCTACAATGAGCAGTTCTTC; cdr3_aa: CASSLNRDRIYNEQFF
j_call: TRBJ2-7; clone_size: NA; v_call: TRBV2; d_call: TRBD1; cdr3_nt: TGTGCCAGCACGCCCAGGGGGACCTACGAGCAGTACTTC; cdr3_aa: CASTPRGTYEQYF
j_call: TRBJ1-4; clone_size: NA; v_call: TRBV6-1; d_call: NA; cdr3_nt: TGTGCCAGCAACCGGGGCCAGCTCGAGGAACTGTTTTTT; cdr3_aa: CASNRGQLEELFF
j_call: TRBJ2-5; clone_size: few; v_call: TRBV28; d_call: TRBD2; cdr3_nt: TGTGCCAGCAGTTTATCCAGCGGGGGGTACCAAGAGACCCAGTACTTC; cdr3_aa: CASSLSSGGYQETQYF
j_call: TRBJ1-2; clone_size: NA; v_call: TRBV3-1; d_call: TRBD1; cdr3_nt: TGTGCCAGCAGCCAAGAGGCAGGGGGCTATGGCTACACCTTC; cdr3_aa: CASSQEAGGYGYTF
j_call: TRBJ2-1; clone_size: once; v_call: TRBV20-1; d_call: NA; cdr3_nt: TGCAGTGCTTTGAGCAATGAGCAGTTCTTC; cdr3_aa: CSALSNEQFF
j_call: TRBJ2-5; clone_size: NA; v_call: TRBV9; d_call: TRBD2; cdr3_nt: TGTGCCAGCAGCGTAGTGCGGGGGGGACAAGAGACCCAGTACTTC; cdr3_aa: CASSVVRGGQETQYF
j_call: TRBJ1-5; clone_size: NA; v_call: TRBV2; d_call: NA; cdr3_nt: TGTGCCAGCAGCAGAACAGGGAGGAAGAATCAGCCCCAGCATTTT; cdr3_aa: CASSRTGRKNQPQHF
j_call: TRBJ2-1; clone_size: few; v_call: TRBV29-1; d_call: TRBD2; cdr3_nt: TGCAGCGTTGACTGGACTAGCGGGAGGGACAAGGGGCAGTTCTTC; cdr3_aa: CSVDWTSGRDKGQFF
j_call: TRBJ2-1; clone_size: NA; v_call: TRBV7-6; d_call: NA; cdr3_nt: TGTGCCAGCAGCTTATTTTTAGCGTCGAGGCACAATGAGCAGTTCTTC; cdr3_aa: CASSLFLASRHNEQFF
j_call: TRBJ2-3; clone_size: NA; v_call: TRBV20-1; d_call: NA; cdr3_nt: TGCAGTGCTAGTGGGGGAAGGGCTACGATCACAGATACGCAGTATTTT; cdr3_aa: CSASGGRATITDTQYF
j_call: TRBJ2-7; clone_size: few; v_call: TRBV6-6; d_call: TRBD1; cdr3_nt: TGTGCCAGCAGTTCAGCCGGGACAGGGATGGACGAGCAGTACTTC; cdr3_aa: CASSSAGTGMDEQYF
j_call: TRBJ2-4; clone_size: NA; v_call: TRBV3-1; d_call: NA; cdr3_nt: TGTGCCAGCAGCCAAGGGGGTTACATTCAGTACTTC; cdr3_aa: CASSQGGYIQYF
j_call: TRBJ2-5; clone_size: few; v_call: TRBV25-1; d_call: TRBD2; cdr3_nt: TGTGCCAGCACTACCTTGGGAGGGCAGTACTTC; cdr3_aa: CASTTLGGQYF
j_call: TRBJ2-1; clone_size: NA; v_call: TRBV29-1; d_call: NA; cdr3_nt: TGCAGCTCACGAGGCAGGGTGGATGGTGAGCAGTTCTTC; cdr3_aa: CSSRGRVDGEQFF
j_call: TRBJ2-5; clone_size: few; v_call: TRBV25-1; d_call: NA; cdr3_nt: TGTGCCAGCAGTGAAGCGGTAATGGCCCCGCCAGACAGTCTTAAAGAGACCCAGTACTTC; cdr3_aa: CASSEAVMAPPDSLKETQYF
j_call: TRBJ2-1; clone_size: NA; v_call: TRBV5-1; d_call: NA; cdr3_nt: TGCGCCAGCAGCCCCCCTACCGGGGACCTCTCCTACAATGAGCAGTTCTTC; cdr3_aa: CASSPPTGDLSYNEQFF
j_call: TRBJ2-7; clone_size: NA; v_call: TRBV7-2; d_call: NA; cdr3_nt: TGTGCCAGCAGCTTACAGGTCCTCCAGGGGTATTACGAGCAGTACTTC; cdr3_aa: CASSLQVLQGYYEQYF
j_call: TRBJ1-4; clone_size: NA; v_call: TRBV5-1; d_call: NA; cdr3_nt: TGCGCCAGCAGCCCGCATGCAACTAATGAAAAACTGTTTTTT; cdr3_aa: CASSPHATNEKLFF
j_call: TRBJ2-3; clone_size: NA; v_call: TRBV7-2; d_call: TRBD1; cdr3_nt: TGTGCCAGCAGCGAACTGACAGGGCGGGATACGCAGTATTTT; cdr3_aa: CASSELTGRDTQYF
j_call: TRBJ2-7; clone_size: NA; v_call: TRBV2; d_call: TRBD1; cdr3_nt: TGTGCCAGCAGACCCACAGGGGCCTTTGGTTACGAGCAGTACTTC; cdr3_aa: CASRPTGAFGYEQYF
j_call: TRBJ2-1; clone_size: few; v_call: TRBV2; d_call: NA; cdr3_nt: TGTGCCAGCAGTGAGCAGGGCCTGCGGGACAATGAGCAGTTCTTC; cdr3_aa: CASSEQGLRDNEQFF
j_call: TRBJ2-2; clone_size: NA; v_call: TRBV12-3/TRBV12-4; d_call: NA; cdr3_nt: TGTGCCAGCAAGCCCCCCTCGAGCGGCACCGGGGAGCTGTTTTTT; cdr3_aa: CASKPPSSGTGELFF
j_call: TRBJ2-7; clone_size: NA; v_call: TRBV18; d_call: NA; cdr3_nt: TGTGCCAGCTCACCGGGTTGGGAGCAGTACTTC; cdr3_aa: CASSPGWEQYF
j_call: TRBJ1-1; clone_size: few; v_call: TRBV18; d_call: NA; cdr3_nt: TGTGCCAGCTCACCAGCAGAGGGGACTGAAGCTTTCTTT; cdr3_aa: CASSPAEGTEAFF
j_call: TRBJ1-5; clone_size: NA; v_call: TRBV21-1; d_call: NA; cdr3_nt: TGTGCCAGCAGCAATTACGTGGAACAGCCCCAGCATTTT; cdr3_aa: CASSNYVEQPQHF
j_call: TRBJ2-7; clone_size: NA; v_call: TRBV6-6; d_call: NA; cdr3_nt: TGTGCCAGCAGTCAGTTTCGCTCCTACGAGCAGTACTTC; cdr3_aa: CASSQFRSYEQYF
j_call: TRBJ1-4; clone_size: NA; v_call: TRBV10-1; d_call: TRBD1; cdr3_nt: TGCGCCAGCAGTGCTGACAGGGGAAAACTGTTTTTT; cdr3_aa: CASSADRGKLFF